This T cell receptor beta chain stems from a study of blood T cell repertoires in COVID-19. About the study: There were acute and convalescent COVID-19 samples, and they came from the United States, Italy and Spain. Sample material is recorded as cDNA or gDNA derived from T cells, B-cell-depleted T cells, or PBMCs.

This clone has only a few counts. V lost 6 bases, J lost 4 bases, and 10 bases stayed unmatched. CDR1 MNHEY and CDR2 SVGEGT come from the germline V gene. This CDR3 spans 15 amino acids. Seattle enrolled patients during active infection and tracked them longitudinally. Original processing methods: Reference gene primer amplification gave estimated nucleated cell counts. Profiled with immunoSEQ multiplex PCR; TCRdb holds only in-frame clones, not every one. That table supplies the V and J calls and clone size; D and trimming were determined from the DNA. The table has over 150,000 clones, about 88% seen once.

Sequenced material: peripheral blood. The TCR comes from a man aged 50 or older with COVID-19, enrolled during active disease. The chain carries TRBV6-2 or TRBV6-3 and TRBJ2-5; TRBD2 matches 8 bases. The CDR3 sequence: CASSITTAGGETQYF. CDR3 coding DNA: TGTGCCAGCAGCATAACAACCGCGGGGGGAGAGACCCAGTACTTC.